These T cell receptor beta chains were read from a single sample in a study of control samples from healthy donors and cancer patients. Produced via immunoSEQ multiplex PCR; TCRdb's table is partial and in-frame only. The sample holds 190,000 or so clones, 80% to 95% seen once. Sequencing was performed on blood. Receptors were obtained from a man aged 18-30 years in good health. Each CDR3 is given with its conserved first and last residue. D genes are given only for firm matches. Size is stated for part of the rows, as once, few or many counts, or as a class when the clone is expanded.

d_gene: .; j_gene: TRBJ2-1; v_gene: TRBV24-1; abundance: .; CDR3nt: TGTGCCACCAGTGATTCCTTTTCGAGGGGGGGCCTCCACAATGAGCAGTTCTTC; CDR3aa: CATSDSFSRGGLHNEQFF
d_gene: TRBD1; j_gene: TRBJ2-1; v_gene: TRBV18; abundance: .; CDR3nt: TGTGCCAGCTCACCAAAAACCGGGACAGGTTACAATGAGCAGTTCTTC; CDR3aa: CASSPKTGTGYNEQFF
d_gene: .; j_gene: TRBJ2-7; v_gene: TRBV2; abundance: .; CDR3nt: TGTGCCAGCAGTGGGAACAGGGCCTACGAGCAGTACTTC; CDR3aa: CASSGNRAYEQYF
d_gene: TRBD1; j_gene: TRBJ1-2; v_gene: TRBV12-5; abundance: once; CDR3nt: TGTGCTAGTGGTGCCGAGGGGGCGCGAGGCTACACCTTC; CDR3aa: CASGAEGARGYTF
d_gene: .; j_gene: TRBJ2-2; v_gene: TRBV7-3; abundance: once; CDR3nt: TGTGCCAGCAGTAATGGAGGGGGCTCGAACACCGGGGAGCTGTTTTTT; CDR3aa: CASSNGGGSNTGELFF
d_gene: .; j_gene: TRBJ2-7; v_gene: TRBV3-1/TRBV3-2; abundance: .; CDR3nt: TGTGCCAGCAGCCGAGGGGTCTACGAGCAGTACTTC; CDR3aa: CASSRGVYEQYF
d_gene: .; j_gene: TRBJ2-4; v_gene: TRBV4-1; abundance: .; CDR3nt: TGCGCCAGCAGCCAGAGCCCGACACAGGAGGCGGCCAAAAACATTCAGTACTTC; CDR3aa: CASSQSPTQEAAKNIQYF
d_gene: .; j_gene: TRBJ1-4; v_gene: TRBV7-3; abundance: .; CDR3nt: TGTGCCAGCAGCTTAAGACTCCCCGAGGGGGCAACTAATGAAAAACTGTTTTTT; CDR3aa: CASSLRLPEGATNEKLFF
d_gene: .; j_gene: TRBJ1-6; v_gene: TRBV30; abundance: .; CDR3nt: TGTGCCTGGAAGGGAGGCGGCAGGGGCAATTCACCCCTCCACTTT; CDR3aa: CAWKGGGRGNSPLHF
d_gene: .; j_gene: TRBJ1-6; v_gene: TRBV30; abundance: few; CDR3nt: TGTGCTCTCTCCCAGGGTGCGAAGTCCTATAATTCACCCCTCCACTTT; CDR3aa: CALSQGAKSYNSPLHF
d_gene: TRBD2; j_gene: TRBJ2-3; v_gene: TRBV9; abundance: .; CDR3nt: TGTGCCAGCAGCGTGCCGGGACTAGGATTCACAGATACGCAGTATTTT; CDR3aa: CASSVPGLGFTDTQYF
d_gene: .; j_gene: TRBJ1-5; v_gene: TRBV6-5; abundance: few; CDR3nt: TGTGCCAGCAGTAATTCCGTCGATCAGCCCCAGCATTTT; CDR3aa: CASSNSVDQPQHF
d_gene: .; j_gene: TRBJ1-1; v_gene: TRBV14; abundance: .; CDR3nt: TGTGCCAGCAGCCAAGCATCGAACACTGAAGCTTTCTTT; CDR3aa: CASSQASNTEAFF
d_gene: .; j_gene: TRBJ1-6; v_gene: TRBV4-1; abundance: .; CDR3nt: TGCGCCAGCAGCCCCGTGAGCTCCTATAATTCACCCCTCCACTTT; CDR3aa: CASSPVSSYNSPLHF
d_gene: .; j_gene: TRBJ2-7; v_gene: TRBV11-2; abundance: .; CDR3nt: TGTGCCAGCAGTTCGGGACGGGGAGGCACCTACGAGCAGTACTTC; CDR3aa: CASSSGRGGTYEQYF
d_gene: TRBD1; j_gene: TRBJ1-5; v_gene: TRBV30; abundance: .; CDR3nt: TGTGCCTGGAACACCGGGACAGGTATTATTCAGCCCCAGCATTTT; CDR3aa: CAWNTGTGIIQPQHF
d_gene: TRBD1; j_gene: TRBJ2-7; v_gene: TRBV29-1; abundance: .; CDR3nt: TGCAGCGTTGAAGTGGCGGGACAGGGAAGAGAGCAGTACTTC; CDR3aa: CSVEVAGQGREQYF
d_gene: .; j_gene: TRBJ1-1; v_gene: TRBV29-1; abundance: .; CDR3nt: TGCAGCGAATGGGAGGGAGAAACTGAAGCTTTCTTT; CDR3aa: CSEWEGETEAFF
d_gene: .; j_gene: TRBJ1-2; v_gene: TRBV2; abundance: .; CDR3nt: TGTGCCAGCAGTGAACAACATACTAACTATGGCTACACCTTC; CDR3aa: CASSEQHTNYGYTF
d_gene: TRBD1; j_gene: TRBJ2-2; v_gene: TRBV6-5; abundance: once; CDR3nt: TGTGCCAGCAGTCTGACAGGGGGGCACACCGGGGAGCTGTTTTTT; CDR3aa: CASSLTGGHTGELFF
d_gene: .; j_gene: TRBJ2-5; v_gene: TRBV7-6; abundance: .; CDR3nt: TGTGCCAGCAGCTTAGCGCAGGGTCCTCGGGGAGAGACCCAGTACTTC; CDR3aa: CASSLAQGPRGETQYF
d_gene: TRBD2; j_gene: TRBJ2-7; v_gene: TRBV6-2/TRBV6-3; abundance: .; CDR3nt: TGTGCCAGCAGTGCCGTAGCGGGGTCCTACGAGCAGTACTTC; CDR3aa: CASSAVAGSYEQYF
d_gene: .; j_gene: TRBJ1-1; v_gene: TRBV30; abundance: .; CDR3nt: TGTGCCTGGAGCAAGATGCGTCAAGCTTTCTTT; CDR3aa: CAWSKMRQAFF
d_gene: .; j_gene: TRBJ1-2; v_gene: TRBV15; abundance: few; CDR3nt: TGTGCCACCAGCACGTTAGGGGGAGCGAAAGGCTACACCTTC; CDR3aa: CATSTLGGAKGYTF
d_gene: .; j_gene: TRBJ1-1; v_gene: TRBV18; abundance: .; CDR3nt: TGTGCCAGCTCAGCCGTGGGACCCAGGGAAGAAGCTTTCTTT; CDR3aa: CASSAVGPREEAFF
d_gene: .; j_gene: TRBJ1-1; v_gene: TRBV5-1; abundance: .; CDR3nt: TGCGCCAGCAGCTTATCCCGAAACACTGAGGCTTTCTTT; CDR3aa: CASSLSRNTEAFF
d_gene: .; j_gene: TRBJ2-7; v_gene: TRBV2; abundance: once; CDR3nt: TGTGCCAGCAGTGAAACAGCCTACGAGCAGTACTTC; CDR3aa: CASSETAYEQYF
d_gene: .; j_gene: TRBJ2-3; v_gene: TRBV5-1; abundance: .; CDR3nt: TGCGCCAGCAGCTTGCGGTGGGGGGGCACAGATACGCAGTATTTT; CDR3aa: CASSLRWGGTDTQYF
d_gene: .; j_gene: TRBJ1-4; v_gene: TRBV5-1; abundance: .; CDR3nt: TGCGCCAGCAGCGAGGGGCAGGGTGAAAAACTGTTTTTT; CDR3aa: CASSEGQGEKLFF
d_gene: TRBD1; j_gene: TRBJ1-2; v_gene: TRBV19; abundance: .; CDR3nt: TGTGCCAGTAGCCTACCCCAGGGACAGTTAAGAAGCTACACCTTC; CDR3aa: CASSLPQGQLRSYTF